This record covers a single TCR beta chain. The sample comes from a study of monozygotic twins with inflammatory bowel disease. TCRdb re-called the 5' RACE reads and gives one entry per CDR3 protein, without DNA. The sample holds 350,000 to 400,000 distinct CDR3 sequences. CDR3 length equals 13 residues. The germline V gene has CDR1 GTSNPN and CDR2 SVGIG (reference sequence). Material for sequencing was blood. The sequence came from a human donor with ulcerative colitis or Crohn's disease, or a healthy co-twin of an affected twin (not recorded which). The V call is TRBV30, the J call TRBJ2-5; TCRdb picks TRBD1, but there is no DNA to check that call. The CDR3 region is CAWATGGAETQYF.